These 2 T cell receptor beta chains share one sample of origin, sequenced in a study of blood T cell repertoires in COVID-19. Data came from immunoSEQ multiplex PCR; TCRdb stores just in-frame clones and leaves some out. The table has approximately 330,000 clones, 90% seen once. Specimen: peripheral blood. These receptors all come from a woman aged 40 to 50 with COVID-19, enrolled during active disease.

This rearrangement joins TRBV27 to TRBJ2-2; TRBD1 might be the D (5 bases). The CDR3 has 13 amino acids. Germline CDR1 MNHEY, CDR2 SMNVEV (reference sequence). The ends were cut back, 2 bases at V and 7 bases at J, with 8 bases in the middle. CDR3 residues: CASSLAGFGELFF. As DNA, the CDR3 is TGTGCCAGCAGTTTAGCAGGGTTCGGGGAGCTGTTTTTT.

V usage is TRBV28 and J usage is TRBJ1-3, with TRBD1 identical over 8 bases. Unmatched junction bases numbered 9, after V lost 4 bases and J lost 4 bases. Germline V gene sequence: CDR1 MDHEN, CDR2 SYDVKM. The CDR3 extends over 16 amino acids. CDR3 sequence (DNA): TGTGCCAGCAGTTATTCCGACAGGGGAGGCGGAAACACCATATATTTT. Protein product: CASSYSDRGGGNTIYF.